Each of the 5 T cell receptor beta chains below was sequenced from the same sample in a study of regulatory T cells in long-lasting Graves disease. With iRepertoire HTBI primers and Arm-PCR of CDR3 regions, TCR beta libraries were built. TCRdb reprocessed the multiplex PCR reads with MiXCR, giving one entry per CDR3 protein. The sample shows about 300,000 distinct CDR3 sequences, 18% of them seen only once. This sample's time point: newly diagnosed GD, antithyroid drugs for less than 3 months. Scientists built the TCR library using RNA that was extracted from PBMCs. The material was peripheral blood mononuclear cells (PBMCs), obtained at new diagnosis, from a patient treated with antithyroid drugs. All receptors derive from a female donor with Graves disease.

In this sample, this clonotype turned up many times. The V call is TRBV5-6, the J call TRBJ1-5; the match to TRBD1 covers 7 bases. The trim removed 2 bases at V and 0 bases at J, leaving 2 bases unmatched. There are 15 residues in the CDR3. Germline V CDR1 and CDR2: SGHDT, YYEEEE. CDR3: CASSLRGPSNQPQHF. The CDR3 DNA reads as TGTGCCAGCAGCTTAAGGGGGCCTAGCAATCAGCCCCAGCATTTT.

In this sample, this clonotype turned up many times. This sequence joins TRBV28 and TRBJ2-1, with D perhaps matching TRBD1 (7 bases). V lost 8 bases, J lost 9 bases, and 32 bases lay in between. The germline V gene encodes CDR1 MDHEN and CDR2 SYDVKM. The CDR3 is made up of 18 amino acids. The chain's CDR3 is CASQTPRGTAISRSEQFF. In DNA form, the CDR3 reads TGTGCCAGCCAAACACCCCGGGGGACAGCGATATCTCGTAGTGAGCAGTTCTTC.

This clonotype was seen repeatedly, ten times or more. This sequence joins TRBV3-1 and TRBJ2-1; D uncertain. The CDR3 has 15 residues. From germline, CDR1 is LGHDT and CDR2 YNNKEL (reference sequence). V lost 3 bases to trimming and J lost 0 bases, with 9 bases between them. CDR3 in amino acids: CASSQRTSSYNEQFF. CDR3 bases: TGTGCCAGCAGCCAGCGGACGAGCTCCTACAATGAGCAGTTCTTC.

This clonotype was detected many times. The rearrangement uses TRBV10-2 and TRBJ1-2; no firm D call. Trimming removed 0 bases at V and 6 bases at J, with 8 bases between. CDR3 size: 13 residues. Germline loops: CDR1 WSHSY, CDR2 SAAADI. The CDR3 spells CASSESLGHGYTF. CDR3 DNA sequence: TGCGCCAGCAGTGAGTCTTTAGGGCATGGCTACACCTTC.

The chain combines TRBV7-9 with TRBJ1-1; 9 bases match TRBD1. The germline V gene encodes CDR1 SEHNR and CDR2 FQNEAQ (reference sequence). The CDR3 spans 17 residues. With V trimmed by 2 bases and J by 6 bases, 13 bases remained unmatched. The CDR3 is CASSLLGGQGSGSEAFF. For the CDR3, the DNA is TGTGCCAGCAGCTTACTGGGCGGACAGGGGTCGGGCTCTGAAGCTTTCTTT.